This T cell receptor beta chain came from a study of shared clonotypes between healthy human individuals. About this clone: What it recognizes is unknown.

This CDR3 spans 13 amino acids. V dropped 10 bases and J dropped 5; count of bases not matched to a gene: 6. The germline gives CDR1 WSHSY, CDR2 SAAADI. The assay was immunoSEQ multiplex PCR, and TCRdb's table has in-frame clones only and misses some. The sample records approximately 530,000 clones, 90% to 97% being singletons. Study results and limitations: Sorted-subset sequencing was shown by rarefaction to be incomplete despite large depth.

Sequencing was carried out using naive CD4+ T cells sorted from blood. Specified subset: CD45RA+ positively selected. This receptor was taken from a woman aged 25 to 39 in good health. V usage is TRBV10-2 and J usage is TRBJ1-2; 11 nucleotides agree with TRBD1. CDR3 in DNA: TGCGCCACCTCGGACAGGGGGCGGTATGGCTACACCTTC. The encoded protein is CATSDRGRYGYTF.